This T cell receptor beta chain was identified in a study of blood T cell repertoires in COVID-19. Overall study context: Some COVID-19 samples were acute and others convalescent; all came from the United States, Italy and Spain. From T cells, B-cell-depleted T cells, or PBMCs came the material, which was cDNA or gDNA.

CDR3 length equals 13 residues. V was cut by 3 bases and J by 5 bases, with 11 bases left in between. Germline CDR1 reads SGHNT; CDR2 reads YYREEE (reference sequence). Methods used by the authors: Nucleated cell number was recorded as an estimate derived from reference gene primer amplification. Assay: immunoSEQ multiplex PCR; the TCRdb copy retains only in-frame clones and omits some. That table supplies the V and J calls and clone size; D and trimming were determined from the DNA. The sample consists of some 100,000 clones, 88% of them appearing once. This TCR came from a woman between 55 and 75 years old with acute or convalescent COVID-19. The chain carries TRBV5-4 and TRBJ1-2, with D perhaps matching TRBD1 (6 bases). Material: peripheral blood. CDR3 sequence reads: CASSSDSVYGYTF. DNA for the CDR3: TGTGCCAGCAGCTCGGACAGCGTATATGGCTACACCTTC.